Presented here are 9 T cell receptor beta chains from one specimen sequenced in a study of Ad26.COV2.S vaccination and SARS-CoV-2 variants. TCRdb's copy holds only in-frame clones and misses some; the assay was immunoSEQ multiplex PCR. The table has just over 350,000 clones, 80% to 90% seen once. Stated treatment: some 20 received Ad26.COV2.S at low or high dose, single or two shots; about 5 received placebo; per-sample allocation not given. The samples date from day 63 after the first vaccine or placebo injection. Sequenced material: peripheral blood, taken in a trial of Ad26.COV2.S vaccine versus placebo. The origin of the receptors is a person between 18 and 65 years old who received the Ad26.COV2.S COVID-19 vaccine or a placebo.

This chain joins TRBV7-9 and TRBJ2-5; no reliable D call. Trimming left V 1 base short and J 5 bases short, with 17 bases between. The length of the CDR3 is 16 residues. The germline gives CDR1 SEHNR, CDR2 FQNEAQ (reference sequence). CDR3: CASSLDLSSSAETQYF. In DNA form, the CDR3 reads TGTGCCAGCAGCTTAGATCTGAGTAGTAGTGCGGAGACCCAGTACTTC. Drawing the rest from reference TRBV7-9 and TRBJ2-5, the complete variable domain is DTGVSQNPRHKITKRGQNVTFRCDPISEHNRLYWYRQTLGQGPEFLTYFQNEAQLEKSRLLSDRFSAERPKGSFSTLEIQRTEQGDSAMYLCASSLDLSSSAETQYFGPGTRLLVL.

This clone has just a few counts. The V call is TRBV25-1, the J call TRBJ1-4; 7 nucleotides line up with TRBD1. Germline-derived CDR1 and CDR2 are MGHDK and SYGVNS. The CDR3 is 15 residues long. J was trimmed by 0 bases and V by 8 bases; bases with no gene match: 6. The CDR3: CASRRGPTTNEKLFF. CDR3 nucleotides: TGTGCCAGCCGAAGGGGGCCTACAACTAATGAAAAACTGTTTTTT. Filled out from reference TRBV25-1 and TRBJ1-4, the complete variable domain reads EADIYQTPRYLVIGTGKKITLECSQTMGHDKMYWYQQDPGMELHLIHYSYGVNSTEKGDLSSESTVSRIRTEHFPLTLESARPSHTSQYLCASRRGPTTNEKLFFGSGTQLSVL.

V is TRBV6-2 or TRBV6-3 and J is TRBJ1-1; tentatively, D is TRBD1 (6 bases). Between the trimmed V and J ends, which lost 5 bases and 3 bases, there was a span of 16 bases. Germline V gives CDR1 MNHEY, CDR2 SVGEGT. The CDR3 covers 15 residues. CDR3 nucleotides: TGTGCCAGCAGTCACCGGGGGGGGGCACACACTGAAGCTTTCTTT. Translation gives CASSHRGGAHTEAFF.

The chain carries TRBV5-4 and TRBJ2-3, with a weak D call TRBD1 (6 bases). Per the germline V gene, CDR1 is SGHNT and CDR2 is YYREEE (reference sequence). The CDR3 is 14 amino acids. V was pared by 3 bases and J by 2 bases, with 10 bases between. CDR3 in amino acids: CASSWGHYTDTQYF. In DNA form, the CDR3 reads TGTGCCAGCAGCTGGGGACACTACACAGATACGCAGTATTTT.

The chain uses TRBV5-4 and TRBJ2-1; 8 positions agree with TRBD2. The V gene's germline CDR1 is SGHNT and CDR2 YYREEE (reference sequence). The junction had 3 bases not matched to a gene; V was cut back by 0 bases and J by 4 bases. This CDR3 contains 15 residues. CDR3 in DNA: TGTGCCAGCAGCTTGGGGCCTAGCGGGTACAATGAGCAGTTCTTC. Amino acid sequence: CASSLGPSGYNEQFF.

This chain joins TRBV25-1 and TRBJ1-4; no clear D gene. With 8 bases removed from V and 0 bases from J, the gap between germline ends came to 10 bases. Germline lookup yields CDR1 MGHDK and CDR2 SYGVNS. The CDR3 covers 14 residues. In DNA form, the CDR3 reads TGTGCCAGCGCCCCAAGTACAACTAATGAAAAACTGTTTTTT. The encoded protein is CASAPSTTNEKLFF.

The chain recombines TRBV10-3 with TRBJ2-7, with TRBD2 identical over 7 bases. The CDR3 totals 14 residues. The ends lost 8 bases at V and 5 bases at J; junction bases unmatched: 12. Germline CDR1 is ENHRY and CDR2 is SYGVKD. The CDR3 sequence is CAIQSRREGNEQYF. The CDR3 region has the DNA TGTGCCATCCAAAGCAGGAGGGAGGGTAACGAGCAGTACTTC.

The chain combines TRBV28 with TRBJ2-5, with 10 positions matching TRBD1. V shed 5 bases and J 4 bases; nucleotides not matched to a gene: 1. The CDR3 contains 13 residues. Per the germline V gene, CDR1 is MDHEN and CDR2 is SYDVKM. CDR3 DNA sequence: TGTGCCAGCAGTGGACAGGGGGTAGAGACCCAGTACTTC. Translating gives CASSGQGVETQYF. The complete variable domain, with remaining parts taken from reference TRBV28 and TRBJ2-5, reads DVKVTQSSRYLVKRTGEKVFLECVQDMDHENMFWYRQDPGLGLRLIYFSYDVKMKEKGDIPEGYSVSREKKERFSLILESASTNQTSMYLCASSGQGVETQYFGPGTRLLVL.

The CDR3 reads CASSIGRRTSGGLNTQYF. DNA for the CDR3: TGTGCCAGTAGTATTGGTCGGAGGACTAGCGGGGGGTTGAATACGCAGTATTTT. This chain connects TRBV19 to TRBJ2-3, with 14 bases identical to TRBD2. The CDR3 extends over 18 amino acids. CDR1 and CDR2 from the germline V gene are LNHDA and SQIVND (reference sequence). With V trimmed by 3 bases and J by 7 bases, 12 bases remained unmatched.